This TCR beta chain was captured in a study of cytomegalovirus exposure and HLA in healthy donors. After removal of 11 bases from V and 1 base from J, the junction contained 9 bases not matched to a gene. CDR1 MDHEN and CDR2 SYDVKM come from the germline V gene. The CDR3 loop spans 15 amino acids. In this sample, this clone turned up a few times. Its specificity is not known. Study results and caveats: Apparent HLA restriction characterized most CMV-associated TCR beta chains in a later analysis.

The PCR employed 60 Vbeta primers together with 13 Jbeta primers. Per the authors' pipeline: Unique TCR beta chains totaled about 78 million in a later count, with roughly 10 million of them shared. TCRdb keeps only in-frame clones here, not all; method: immunoSEQ multiplex PCR. V and J calls and clone size are copied from that table; D and trimming were computed from the DNA. The sample consists of under 200,000 clones, 80% to 85% of them appearing once. The sequenced sample was PBMCs. The clonotype was recovered from a woman under 30 in good health and CMV-seronegative. This chain links TRBV28 with TRBJ2-2; 8 bases map to TRBD2. The CDR3 spells CASGGGLVNTGELFF. CDR3 DNA sequence: TGTGCCTCCGGGGGGGGGCTGGTGAACACCGGGGAGCTGTTTTTT.